One TCR beta chain is described in this entry. Its antigen is currently unknown. The V end lost 9 bases, the J end lost 2 bases, and 14 bases lay between the germline ends. Germline assignment: CDR1 MNHEY and CDR2 SVGAGI. The CDR3 has 13 residues. The record originates from a study of beta chain features in type 1 diabetes. Study overall: Age, gender and cell yields were alike across patients and healthy donors. The study, taken as a whole, reports: For Type 1 diabetes patients, all four CD4+ subsets carried TCRB CDR3s that were moderately but significantly shorter. For type 1 diabetes patients, VDJ junctions showed fewer insertions and more deletions. Small HLA sub-analyses could not settle whether HLA shapes TCRB rearrangement.

Staining for CD45RO/CCR7/CD25/CD127/CD95/CD27 allowed sorting of CD4+ naive, central memory, regulatory and stem cell-like memory cells. Of the isolated RNA, all was reverse transcribed, and so the sequenced material was expressed TCRB transcripts. Sequencing used immunoSEQ multiplex PCR; TCRdb keeps in-frame clones, though not all of them. In the table there are roughly 400,000 clones, over 8.5% of which are singletons. The V and J genes are TRBV6-5 and TRBJ2-7; a weak D match, TRBD1 (5 bases). The source is a man aged 25-45 years with type 1 diabetes. Sample: central memory CD4+ T cells from blood. The CDR3 region is CARAQGAAYEQYF. The CDR3 nucleotides are TGTGCCAGAGCCCAGGGTGCGGCCTACGAGCAGTACTTC.